This record covers a single TCR beta chain. Germline lookup yields CDR1 SGHRS and CDR2 YFSETQ. This CDR3 has 18 residues. V shed 5 bases, J shed 3 bases, and the junction held 13 bases outside the gene matches. Construction of TCR beta libraries was performed using quantitative 5'-RACE with molecular barcodes. MiXCR was run by TCRdb on the 5' RACE reads, yielding one entry per CDR3 protein. The repertoire holds fewer than 130,000 distinct CDR3 sequences, with about 24% as singletons. This sample was included in a study of CD8 T cells in ankylosing spondylitis. The sequenced sample was synovial fluid, either unsorted or a sorted T cell fraction (not recorded which). The J gene is TRBJ2-5, the V gene TRBV5-1; 13 bases align to TRBD2. This sequence originates from a male donor with ankylosing spondylitis. This chain's CDR3 is CASSDPRTSGSFEETQYF. DNA for the CDR3: TGCGCCAGCAGTGACCCCCGGACTAGCGGGAGTTTCGAAGAGACCCAGTACTTC.